Reported below is one TCR beta chain. The antigen remains unidentified. Both 60 Vbeta primers and 13 Jbeta primers went into the PCR. This table comes from immunoSEQ multiplex PCR, and its TCRdb copy is limited to in-frame clones, with some not included. The sample has around 170,000 clones; about 81% are singletons. The CDR3 spans 14 residues. Germline trimming cut 8 bases from V and 5 bases from J; bases unmatched to any gene: 12. The germline V gene encodes CDR1 SGHRS and CDR2 YFSETQ. The sample originates from a study of cytomegalovirus exposure and HLA in healthy donors. Overall study context: Caucasian-associated ancestry cluster membership applied to less than 85% of over 350 genotyped donors.

Study-wide results and limits: Reports state that TCR beta sequences accurately predicted most subjects' HLA-A and HLA-B alleles. A later analysis reportedly identified an Asian-associated ancestry cluster as carrying fewer N-insertions than the approximately 710-donor mean.

The source is a man aged 35 to 55 in good health and CMV-seronegative. The sequenced sample was PBMCs. This chain connects TRBV5-1 to TRBJ2-5; 7 bases are a match to TRBD1. The CDR3 is CASGSGDSLETQYF. The CDR3 DNA follows: TGCGCCAGTGGATCAGGGGACAGTTTGGAGACCCAGTACTTC.